The clone carrying this TCR beta chain appeared many times. The target antigen is unknown. This sample's TCRbeta library carried unique molecular identifier barcodes. TCRdb analysed the PCR reads with MiXCR anew, one entry per CDR3 protein. The data hold about 900,000 distinct CDR3 sequences, with around 30% observed a single time. This entry belongs to a study of T-cell reconstitution after alpha-beta-depleted transplantation in children. Study-level results: Recipient T cells and thymic progenitors that survived gave rise to the high TCRbeta diversity observed at day 60 in some patients. Several hundred expanded graft clones reportedly supplied alpha-beta T cells about two months after transplant. A year post-transplant, T-cell counts and diversity derived mostly from newly produced T cells.

CDR3 length: 14 amino acids. Germline CDR1 and CDR2: MNHNS and SASEGT. The V segment lost 6 bases and the J segment 4 bases; nucleotides outside the gene matches: 5. The clonotype comes from a boy younger than two who had a stem cell transplant for SCID, so the T cells may come from the graft donor. This material consisted of PBMCs, mostly from graft donor cells, taken 360 days after TCRalphabeta/CD19-depleted stem cell transplant. The chain joins TRBV6-1 to TRBJ2-1; 8 nucleotides line up with TRBD2. CDR3 nucleotide sequence: TGTGCCAGCAGAAGACTAGCGAATTACAATGAGCAGTTCTTC. Its translation is CASRRLANYNEQFF.